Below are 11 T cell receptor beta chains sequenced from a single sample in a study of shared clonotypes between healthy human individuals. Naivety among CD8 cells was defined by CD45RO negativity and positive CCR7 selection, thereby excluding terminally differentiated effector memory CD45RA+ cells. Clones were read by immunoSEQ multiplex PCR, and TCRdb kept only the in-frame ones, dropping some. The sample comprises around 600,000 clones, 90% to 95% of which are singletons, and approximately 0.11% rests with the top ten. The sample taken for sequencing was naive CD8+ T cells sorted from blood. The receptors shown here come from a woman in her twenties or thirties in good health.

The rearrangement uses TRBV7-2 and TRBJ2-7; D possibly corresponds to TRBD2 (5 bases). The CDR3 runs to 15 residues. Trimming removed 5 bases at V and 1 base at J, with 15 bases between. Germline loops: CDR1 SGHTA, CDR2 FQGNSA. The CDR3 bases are TGTGCCAGCAGCGCTAGTGGAAGCGGTTCCTACGAGCAGTACTTC. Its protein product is CASSASGSGSYEQYF.

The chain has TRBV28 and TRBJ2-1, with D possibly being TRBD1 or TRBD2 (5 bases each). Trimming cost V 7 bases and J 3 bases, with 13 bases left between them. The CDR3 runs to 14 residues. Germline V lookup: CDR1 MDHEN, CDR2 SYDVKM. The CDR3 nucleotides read TGTGCCAGCAATAGAGGGGCGAACTACAATGAGCAGTTCTTC. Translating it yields CASNRGANYNEQFF.

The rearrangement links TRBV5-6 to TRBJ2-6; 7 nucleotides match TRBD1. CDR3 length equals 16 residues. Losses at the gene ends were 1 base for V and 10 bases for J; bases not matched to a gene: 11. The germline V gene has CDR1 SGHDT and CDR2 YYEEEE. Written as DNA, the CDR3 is TGTGCCAGCAGCTTGAGTCGAAAGGGGGCGAAGAACGTCCTGACTTTC. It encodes CASSLSRKGAKNVLTF.

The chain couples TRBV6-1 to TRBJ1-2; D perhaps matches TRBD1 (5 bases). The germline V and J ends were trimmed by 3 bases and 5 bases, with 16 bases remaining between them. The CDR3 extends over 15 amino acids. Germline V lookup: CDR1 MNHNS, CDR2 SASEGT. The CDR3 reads CASSDPPDRGYGYTF. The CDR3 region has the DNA TGTGCCAGCAGTGACCCACCGGATCGGGGGTATGGCTACACCTTC.

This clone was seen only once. Here the CDR3 reads CATAGLKSYEQYF. The DNA of the CDR3 is TGTGCCACCGCGGGACTCAAATCCTACGAGCAGTACTTC. The rearrangement links TRBV19 to TRBJ2-7; perhaps TRBD2 as D (6 bases). V lost 10 bases and J 1 base, leaving 14 bases between the germline ends. From germline, CDR1 is LNHDA and CDR2 SQIVND (reference sequence). CDR3 size: 13 residues.

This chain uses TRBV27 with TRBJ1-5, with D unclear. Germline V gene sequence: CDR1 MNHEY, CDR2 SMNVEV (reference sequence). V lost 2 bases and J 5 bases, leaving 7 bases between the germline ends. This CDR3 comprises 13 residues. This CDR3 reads CASSLGRDQPQHF. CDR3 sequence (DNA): TGTGCCAGCAGTTTAGGACGGGATCAGCCCCAGCATTTT.

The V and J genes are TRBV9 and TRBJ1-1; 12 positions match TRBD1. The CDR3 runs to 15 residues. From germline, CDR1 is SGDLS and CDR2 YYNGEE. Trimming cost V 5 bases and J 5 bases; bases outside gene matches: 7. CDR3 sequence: CASRSGQGAETEAFF. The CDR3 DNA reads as TGTGCCAGCAGATCGGGACAGGGGGCTGAGACTGAAGCTTTCTTT.

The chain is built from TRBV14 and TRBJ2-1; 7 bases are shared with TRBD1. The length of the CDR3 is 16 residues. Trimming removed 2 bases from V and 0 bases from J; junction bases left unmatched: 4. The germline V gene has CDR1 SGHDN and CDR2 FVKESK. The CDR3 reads CASSQRQGSSYNEQFF. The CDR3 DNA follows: TGTGCCAGCAGCCAAAGACAGGGCAGCTCCTACAATGAGCAGTTCTTC.

CDR3 amino acids: CASSWGLAGVYSEQYF. The CDR3 DNA reads TGTGCCAGCAGCTGGGGACTAGCGGGAGTGTATAGCGAGCAGTACTTC. The chain recombines TRBV14 with TRBJ2-7, with 14 bases identical to TRBD2. Germline trimming cut 5 bases from V and 6 bases from J; bases unmatched to any gene: 9. This CDR3 region has 16 residues. The germline V gene has CDR1 SGHDN and CDR2 FVKESK. Together with reference TRBV14 and TRBJ2-7, the CDR3 gives the full variable domain: EAGVTQFPSHSVIEKGQTVTLRCDPISGHDNLYWYRRVMGKEIKFLLHFVKESKQDESGMPNNRFLAERTGGTYSTLKVQPAELEDSGVYFCASSWGLAGVYSEQYFGPGTRLTVT.

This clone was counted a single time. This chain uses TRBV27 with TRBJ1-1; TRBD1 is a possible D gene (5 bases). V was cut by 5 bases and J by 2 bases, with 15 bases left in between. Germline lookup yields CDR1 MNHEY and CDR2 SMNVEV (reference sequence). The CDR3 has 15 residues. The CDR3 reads CASSPEGEVNTEAFF. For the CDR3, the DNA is TGTGCCAGCAGTCCGGAAGGGGAGGTAAACACTGAAGCTTTCTTT.

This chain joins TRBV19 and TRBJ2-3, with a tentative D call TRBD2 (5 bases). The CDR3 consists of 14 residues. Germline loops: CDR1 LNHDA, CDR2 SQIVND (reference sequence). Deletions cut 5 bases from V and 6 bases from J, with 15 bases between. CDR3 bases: TGTGCCAGTAGTTCAGTTGAGGGATGGGATACGCAGTATTTT. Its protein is CASSSVEGWDTQYF.